This T cell receptor (beta chain) was sequenced for a study of T-cell reconstitution after alpha-beta-depleted transplantation in children. In this sample, this clonotype turned up many times. The TCRbeta library incorporated unique molecular identifiers. Using its own MiXCR run on the PCR reads, TCRdb lists one record per CDR3 protein. The profile shows 400,000 to 500,000 distinct CDR3 sequences, about a tenth of them singletons. Germline CDR1 and CDR2: SGHRS and YFSETQ. V gave up 2 bases and J gave up 0 bases; unmatched junction bases: 6. The CDR3 contains 18 residues. The sample in question was PBMCs from the stem cell graft donor, obtained from the stem cell graft. This chain connects TRBV5-1 to TRBJ2-1; 12 positions agree with TRBD2. The TCR was taken from a human donor who donated a stem cell graft to a child with acute myeloid leukemia. The CDR3 protein is CASSFGLAGGSSYNEQFF. The CDR3 bases are TGCGCCAGCAGCTTCGGTCTAGCGGGGGGGAGCTCCTACAATGAGCAGTTCTTC.